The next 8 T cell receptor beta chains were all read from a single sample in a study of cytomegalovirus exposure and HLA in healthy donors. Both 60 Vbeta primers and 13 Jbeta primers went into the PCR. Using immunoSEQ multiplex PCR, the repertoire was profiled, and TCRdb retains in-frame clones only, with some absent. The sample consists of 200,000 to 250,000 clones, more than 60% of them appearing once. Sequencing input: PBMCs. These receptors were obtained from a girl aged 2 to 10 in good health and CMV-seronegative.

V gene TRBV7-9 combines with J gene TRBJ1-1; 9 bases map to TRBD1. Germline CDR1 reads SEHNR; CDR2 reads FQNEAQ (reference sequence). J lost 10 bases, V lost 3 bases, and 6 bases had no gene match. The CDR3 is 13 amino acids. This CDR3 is CASSFPGQGPAFF. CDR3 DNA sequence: TGTGCCAGCAGCTTCCCAGGACAGGGGCCAGCTTTCTTT.

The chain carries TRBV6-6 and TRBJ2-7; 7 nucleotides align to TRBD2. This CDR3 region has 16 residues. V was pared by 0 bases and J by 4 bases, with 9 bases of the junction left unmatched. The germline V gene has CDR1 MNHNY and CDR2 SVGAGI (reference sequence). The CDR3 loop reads CASSYSLRDYRYEQYF. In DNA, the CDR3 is TGTGCCAGCAGTTACTCTCTCCGGGACTACCGTTACGAGCAGTACTTC.

CDR3 in amino acids: CASSLNIAGGPDTGELFF. CDR3 in DNA: TGCGCCAGCAGCTTAAACATAGCGGGGGGGCCTGACACCGGGGAGCTGTTTTTT. The chain employs TRBV5-1 and TRBJ2-2, with 11 bases fitting TRBD2. Trimming cost V 2 bases and J 3 bases; bases outside gene matches: 9. Germline V CDR1 and CDR2: SGHRS, YFSETQ. There are 18 residues in the CDR3.

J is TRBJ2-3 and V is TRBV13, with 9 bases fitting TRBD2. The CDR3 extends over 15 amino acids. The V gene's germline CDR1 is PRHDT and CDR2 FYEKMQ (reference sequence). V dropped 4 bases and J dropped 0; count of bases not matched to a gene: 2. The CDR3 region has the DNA TGTGCCAGCAGCTCGACTAGCGGTAGCACAGATACGCAGTATTTT. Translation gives CASSSTSGSTDTQYF.

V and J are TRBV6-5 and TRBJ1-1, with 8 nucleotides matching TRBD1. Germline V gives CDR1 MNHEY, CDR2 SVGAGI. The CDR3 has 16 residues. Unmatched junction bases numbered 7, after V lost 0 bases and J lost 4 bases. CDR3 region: CASSYSGQGVSTEAFF. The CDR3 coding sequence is TGTGCCAGCAGTTACTCTGGACAGGGTGTGAGCACTGAAGCTTTCTTT.

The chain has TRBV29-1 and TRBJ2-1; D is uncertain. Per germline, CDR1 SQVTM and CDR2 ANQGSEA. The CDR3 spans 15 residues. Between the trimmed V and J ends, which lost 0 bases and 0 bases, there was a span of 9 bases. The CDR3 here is CSVEESFPSYNEQFF. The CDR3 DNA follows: TGCAGCGTTGAAGAGAGTTTTCCCTCCTACAATGAGCAGTTCTTC.

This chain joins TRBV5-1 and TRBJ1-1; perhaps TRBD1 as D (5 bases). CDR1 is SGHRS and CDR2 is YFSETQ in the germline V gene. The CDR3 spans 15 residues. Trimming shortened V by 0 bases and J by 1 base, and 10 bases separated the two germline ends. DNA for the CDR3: TGCGCCAGCAGCTTGGCGGGGGTAGGGAACACTGAAGCTTTCTTT. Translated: CASSLAGVGNTEAFF. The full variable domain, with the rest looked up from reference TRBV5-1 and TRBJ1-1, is KAGVTQTPRYLIKTRGQQVTLSCSPISGHRSVSWYQQTPGQGLQFLFEYFSETQRNKGNFPGRFSGRQFSNSRSEMNVSTLELGDSALYLCASSLAGVGNTEAFFGQGTRLTVV.

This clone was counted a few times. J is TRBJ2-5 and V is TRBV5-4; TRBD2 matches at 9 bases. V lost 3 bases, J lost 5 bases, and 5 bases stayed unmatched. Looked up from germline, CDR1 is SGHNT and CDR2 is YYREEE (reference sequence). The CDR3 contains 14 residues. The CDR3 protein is CASSSAGLAETQYF. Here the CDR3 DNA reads TGTGCCAGCAGCTCCGCTGGACTAGCGGAGACCCAGTACTTC.